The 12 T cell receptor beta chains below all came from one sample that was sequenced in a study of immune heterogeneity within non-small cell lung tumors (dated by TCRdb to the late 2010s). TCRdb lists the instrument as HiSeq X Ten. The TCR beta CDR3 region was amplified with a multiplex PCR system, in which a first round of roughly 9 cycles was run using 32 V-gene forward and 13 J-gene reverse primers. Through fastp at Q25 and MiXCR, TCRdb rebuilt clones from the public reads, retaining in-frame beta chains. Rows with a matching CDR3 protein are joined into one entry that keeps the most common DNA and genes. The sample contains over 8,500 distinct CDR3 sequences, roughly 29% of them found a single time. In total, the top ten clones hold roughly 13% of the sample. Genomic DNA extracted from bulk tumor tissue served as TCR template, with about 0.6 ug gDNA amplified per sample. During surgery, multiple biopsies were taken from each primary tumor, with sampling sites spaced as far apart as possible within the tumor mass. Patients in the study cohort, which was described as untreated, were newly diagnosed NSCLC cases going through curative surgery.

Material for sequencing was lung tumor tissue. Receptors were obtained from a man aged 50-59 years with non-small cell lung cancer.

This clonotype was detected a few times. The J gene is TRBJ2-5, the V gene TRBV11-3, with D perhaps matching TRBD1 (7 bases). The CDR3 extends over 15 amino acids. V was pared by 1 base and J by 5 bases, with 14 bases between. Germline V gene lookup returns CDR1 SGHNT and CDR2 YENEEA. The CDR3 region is CASSLGQGGVETQYF. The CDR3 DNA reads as TGTGCCAGCAGCTTAGGACAGGGAGGAGTGGAGACCCAGTACTTC.

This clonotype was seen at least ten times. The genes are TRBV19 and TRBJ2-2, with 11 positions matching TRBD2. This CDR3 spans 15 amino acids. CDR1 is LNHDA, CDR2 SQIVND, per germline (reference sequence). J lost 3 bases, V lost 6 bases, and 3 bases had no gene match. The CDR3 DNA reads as TGTGCCAGTAGGACTAGCGGGACCTACACCGGGGAGCTGTTTTTT. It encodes CASRTSGTYTGELFF.

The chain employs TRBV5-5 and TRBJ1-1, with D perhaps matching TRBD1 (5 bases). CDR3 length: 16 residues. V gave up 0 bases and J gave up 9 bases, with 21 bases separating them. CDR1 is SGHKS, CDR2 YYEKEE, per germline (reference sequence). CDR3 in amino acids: CASSLEFSGRGGKAFF. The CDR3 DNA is TGTGCCAGCAGCTTGGAGTTTAGCGGGCGTGGGGGGAAAGCTTTCTTT. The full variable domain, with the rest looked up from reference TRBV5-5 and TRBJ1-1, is DAGVTQSPTHLIKTRGQQVTLRCSPISGHKSVSWYQQVLGQGPQFIFQYYEKEERGRGNFPDRFSARQFPNYSSELNVNALLLGDSALYLCASSLEFSGRGGKAFFGQGTRLTVV.

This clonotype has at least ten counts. CDR3: CASRAPGQGLRETQYF. CDR3 sequence (DNA): TGTGCCAGCAGGGCTCCGGGACAGGGGCTTAGGGAGACCCAGTACTTC. The rearrangement joins TRBV28 to TRBJ2-5; the match to TRBD1 covers 10 bases. Per the germline V gene, CDR1 is MDHEN and CDR2 is SYDVKM. The CDR3 is 16 residues long. Trimming at V came to 6 bases and at J to 5 bases, leaving 12 bases not matched to a gene.

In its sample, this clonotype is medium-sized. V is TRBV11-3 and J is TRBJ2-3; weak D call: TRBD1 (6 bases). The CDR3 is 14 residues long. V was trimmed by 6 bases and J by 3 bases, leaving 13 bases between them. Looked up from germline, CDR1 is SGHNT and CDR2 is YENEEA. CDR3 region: CASSQGQRTDTQYF. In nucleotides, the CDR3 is TGTGCCAGCAGTCAAGGACAGCGGACAGATACGCAGTATTTT. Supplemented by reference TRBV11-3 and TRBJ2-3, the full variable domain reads EAGVVQSPRYKIIEKKQPVAFWCNPISGHNTLYWYLQNLGQGPELLIRYENEEAVDDSQLPKDRFSAERLKGVDSTLKIQPAELGDSAVYLCASSQGQRTDTQYFGPGTRLTVL.

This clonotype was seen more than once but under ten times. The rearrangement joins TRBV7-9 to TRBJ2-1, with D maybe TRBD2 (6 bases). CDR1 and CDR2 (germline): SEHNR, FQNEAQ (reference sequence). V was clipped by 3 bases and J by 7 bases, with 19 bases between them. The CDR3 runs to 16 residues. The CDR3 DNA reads TGTGCCAGCAGCTTGGCAGGCTCGGGAGTATGGAATGAGCAGTTCTTC. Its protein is CASSLAGSGVWNEQFF.

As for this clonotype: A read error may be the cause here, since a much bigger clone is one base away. CDR3 coding DNA: TGTGCCAGCAGCCGGTCGGGCATTTACGAGCATTACTTC. Protein sequence: CASSRSGIYEHYF. This chain uses TRBV5-5 with TRBJ2-7; D gene unclear. This CDR3 region has 13 residues. Germline V gene data show CDR1 as SGHKS and CDR2 as YYEKEE (reference sequence).

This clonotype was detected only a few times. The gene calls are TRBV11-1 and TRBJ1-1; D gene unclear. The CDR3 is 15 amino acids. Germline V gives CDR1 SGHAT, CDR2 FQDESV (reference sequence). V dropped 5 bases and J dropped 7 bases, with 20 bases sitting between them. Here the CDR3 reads CASSPDGPILGEAFF. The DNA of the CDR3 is TGTGCCAGCAGCCCTGATGGACCAATTCTAGGTGAAGCTTTCTTT.

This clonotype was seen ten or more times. The chain's CDR3 is CASSYNVRGDLGETQYF. Here the CDR3 DNA reads TGTGCCAGCAGTTACAATGTCAGGGGGGATCTGGGAGAGACCCAGTACTTC. This chain connects TRBV7-8 to TRBJ2-5; weak D call: TRBD1 (7 bases). The CDR3 loop spans 17 amino acids. From germline, CDR1 is SGHVS and CDR2 FQNEAQ. V dropped 6 bases and J dropped 4 bases, with 24 bases sitting between them.

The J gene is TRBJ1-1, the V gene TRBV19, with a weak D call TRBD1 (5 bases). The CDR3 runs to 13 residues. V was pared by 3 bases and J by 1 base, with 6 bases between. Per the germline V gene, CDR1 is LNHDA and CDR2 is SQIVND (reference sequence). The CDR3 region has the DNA TGTGCCAGTAGTATCGGGACGAACACTGAAGCTTTCTTT. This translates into CASSIGTNTEAFF.

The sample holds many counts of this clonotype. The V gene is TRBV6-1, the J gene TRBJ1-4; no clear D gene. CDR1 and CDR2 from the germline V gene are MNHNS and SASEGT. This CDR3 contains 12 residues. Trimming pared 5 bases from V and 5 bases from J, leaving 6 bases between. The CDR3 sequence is CASSPINEKLFF. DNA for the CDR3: TGTGCCAGCAGTCCGATAAATGAAAAACTGTTTTTT.

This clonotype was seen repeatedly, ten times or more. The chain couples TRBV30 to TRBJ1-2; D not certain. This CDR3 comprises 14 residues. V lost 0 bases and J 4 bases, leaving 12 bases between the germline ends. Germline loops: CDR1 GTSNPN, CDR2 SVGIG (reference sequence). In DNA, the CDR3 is TGTGCCTGGAGTGTACAGAGGACCAGCTATGGCTACACCTTC. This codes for CAWSVQRTSYGYTF.